One sample yielded the 17 T cell receptor beta chains listed below, sequenced in a study of T-cell reconstitution after alpha-beta-depleted transplantation in children. Unique molecular identifiers were built into the TCRbeta library. From the PCR reads, TCRdb called clonotypes with MiXCR, one entry per CDR3 protein. Of roughly 310,000 distinct CDR3 sequences in the sample, 23% were seen once. The material was PBMCs, mostly from graft donor cells, obtained 180 days after TCRalphabeta/CD19-depleted stem cell transplant. These TCRs come from a male patient younger than 18 who had a stem cell transplant for acute lymphoblastic leukemia, so the T cells may come from the graft donor.

V is TRBV5-1 and J is TRBJ1-3; 10 bases are shared with TRBD1. The CDR3 contains 13 residues. J was trimmed by 8 bases and V by 4 bases; bases with no gene match: 3. CDR1 and CDR2 (germline): SGHRS, YFSETQ. The CDR3 reads CASSEGQGDTIYF. The CDR3 nucleotides read TGCGCCAGCAGCGAAGGACAGGGGGACACCATATATTTT. Together with reference TRBV5-1 and TRBJ1-3, the CDR3 gives the full variable domain: KAGVTQTPRYLIKTRGQQVTLSCSPISGHRSVSWYQQTPGQGLQFLFEYFSETQRNKGNFPGRFSGRQFSNSRSEMNVSTLELGDSALYLCASSEGQGDTIYFGEGSWLTVV.

The V and J genes are TRBV5-6 and TRBJ2-1; the D gene is possibly TRBD2 (5 bases). The V gene's germline CDR1 is SGHDT and CDR2 YYEEEE. With 4 bases removed from V and 9 bases from J, the gap between germline ends came to 11 bases. This CDR3 has 12 amino acids. This CDR3 reads CASSVVRGEQFF. The CDR3 nucleotides are TGTGCCAGCAGCGTGGTCCGGGGTGAGCAGTTCTTC.

This clonotype appeared a few times. The rearrangement joins TRBV20-1 to TRBJ2-1; 9 nucleotides align to TRBD2. This CDR3 region has 19 residues. V gave up 3 bases and J gave up 0 bases; unmatched junction bases: 15. The V gene's germline CDR1 is DFQATT and CDR2 SNEGSKA (reference sequence). This CDR3 reads CSARGRASGKGRSYNEQFF. CDR3 DNA sequence: TGCAGTGCTAGGGGGAGGGCTAGCGGGAAAGGGCGCTCCTACAATGAGCAGTTCTTC.

The sample holds a few counts of this clonotype. V gene TRBV5-5 combines with J gene TRBJ2-7, with 8 bases aligning to TRBD2. From germline, CDR1 is SGHKS and CDR2 YYEKEE (reference sequence). V was clipped by 1 base and J by 1 base; unmatched bases: 4. CDR3 length equals 15 residues. The CDR3 spells CASSLLTGGSYEQYF. CDR3 DNA: TGTGCCAGCAGCTTGTTGACGGGAGGGTCCTACGAGCAGTACTTC.

The chain links TRBV20-1 to TRBJ2-2; D is undetermined. This CDR3 is 13 amino acids long. V lost 0 bases and J 6 bases, leaving 8 bases between the germline ends. Germline-derived CDR1 and CDR2 are DFQATT and SNEGSKA (reference sequence). DNA for the CDR3: TGCAGTGCTAGAGATCTCGGCCCCGGGGAGCTGTTTTTT. Residues: CSARDLGPGELFF.

This clonotype came up a few times. V and J are TRBV11-2 and TRBJ1-4; D remains ambiguous. The germline gives CDR1 SGHAT, CDR2 FQNNGV. CDR3 length: 14 amino acids. V shed 3 bases and J shed 11 bases, with 16 bases lying between them. The CDR3, as DNA: TGTGCCAGCAGCTTGCAACAGAACCTGGGGAAACTGTTTTTT. It codes for CASSLQQNLGKLFF.

The genes are TRBV27 and TRBJ1-1; 9 positions agree with TRBD1. Germline-derived CDR1 and CDR2 are MNHEY and SMNVEV (reference sequence). This CDR3 comprises 12 residues. The ends lost 5 bases at V and 10 bases at J; junction bases unmatched: 5. DNA of the CDR3: TGTGCCAGCAGTACCCAGACAGGGGGAGCTTTCTTT. Translated: CASSTQTGGAFF.

This clonotype was detected a few times. V usage is TRBV3-1 and J usage is TRBJ1-1; 7 bases are shared with TRBD1. This CDR3 has 17 amino acids. The junction had 11 bases not matched to a gene; V was cut back by 4 bases and J by 0 bases. Germline lookup yields CDR1 LGHDT and CDR2 YNNKEL (reference sequence). In nucleotides, the CDR3 is TGTGCCAGCAGCCGCTATCTCTTGGGACAGTTGAACACTGAAGCTTTCTTT. This encodes CASSRYLLGQLNTEAFF.

Turning to this clonotype: The junction shows a germline mismatch at one end, possibly a read error. The chain recombines TRBV9 with TRBJ2-7; 7 bases fit TRBD2. From germline, CDR1 is SGDLS and CDR2 YYNGEE. The CDR3 has 14 amino acids. The CDR3 DNA reads TGTGCCAGCAGCGTAGGTGGTAGGGACTACAAGCAGTACTTC. It yields the protein CASSVGGRDYKQYF.

DNA of the CDR3: TGCAGCGGGAGTACCTACAATGAGCAGTTCTTC. It codes for CSGSTYNEQFF. The V and J genes are TRBV20-1 and TRBJ2-1; weak D call: TRBD2 (6 bases). The germline V gene encodes CDR1 DFQATT and CDR2 SNEGSKA (reference sequence). CDR3 length: 11 residues.

This clonotype was seen many times. V gene TRBV5-1 combines with J gene TRBJ1-2; D remains unclear. This CDR3 has 14 amino acids. Trimming removed 1 base from V and 8 bases from J, with 15 bases in between. Germline V gene lookup returns CDR1 SGHRS and CDR2 YFSETQ. The CDR3 loop is CASSLTTAEYGYTF. As DNA, the CDR3 is TGCGCCAGCAGCTTGACGACTGCCGAGTACGGCTACACCTTC.

This clonotype was counted between two and nine times. The rearrangement links TRBV7-7 to TRBJ2-1; D ambiguous. With 1 base removed from V and 8 bases from J, the gap between germline ends came to 12 bases. Germline V gives CDR1 SSHAT, CDR2 FNYEAQ (reference sequence). There are 14 residues in the CDR3. The CDR3 bases are TGTGCCAGCAGCTTAGAGGGCATAATAGATGAGCAGTTCTTC. This codes for CASSLEGIIDEQFF.

This clonotype was observed at least ten times. The rearrangement joins TRBV7-2 to TRBJ2-7, with 11 bases matching TRBD2. The CDR3 covers 16 residues. The germline CDR1 and CDR2 sequences are SGHTA and FQGNSA. V was clipped by 5 bases and J by 2 bases; unmatched bases: 8. The CDR3: CASSRGTSGGAYEQYF. In nucleotides, the CDR3 is TGTGCCAGCAGCCGCGGAACTAGCGGGGGAGCCTACGAGCAGTACTTC.

The chain couples TRBV12-3 or TRBV12-4 to TRBJ1-6, with a tentative D call TRBD1 (6 bases). The CDR3 runs 16 residues. V was cut by 5 bases and J by 8 bases, with 19 bases left in between. As DNA, the CDR3 is TGTGCCAGCAGTCCGGGCCGTGGGGGGCAGGATTCACCCCTCCACTTT. Amino acid sequence: CASSPGRGGQDSPLHF.

About this clonotype itself: At one boundary the junction diverges from the germline segment, which might be a read error. The rearrangement links TRBV29-1 to TRBJ2-1; 9 bases map to TRBD2. Germline V CDR1 and CDR2: SQVTM, ANQGSEA. This CDR3 is built from 16 residues. The CDR3: CSVEGREGSSYNEQFF. Here the CDR3 DNA reads TGCAGCGTGGAAGGGCGGGAGGGGAGCTCCTACAATGAGCAGTTCTTC.

J is TRBJ1-5 and V is TRBV20-1, with D uncertain. The CDR3 consists of 13 residues. Looked up from germline, CDR1 is DFQATT and CDR2 is SNEGSKA (reference sequence). Deletions cut 4 bases from V and 5 bases from J, with 12 bases between. DNA of the CDR3: TGCAGTGCTATCGCCGGGAGGGATCAGCCCCAGCATTTT. This sequence encodes CSAIAGRDQPQHF.

J is TRBJ2-3 and V is TRBV7-6, with D possibly TRBD2 on 7 matching bases. Deletions cut 5 bases from V and 4 bases from J, with 22 bases between. The CDR3 has 17 residues. Germline CDR1 reads SGHVS; CDR2 reads FNYEAQ. The CDR3: CASSPRTRGGIADTQYF. The DNA for the CDR3 is TGTGCCAGCAGCCCCCGGACTAGGGGGGGGATCGCAGATACGCAGTATTTT. The full variable domain, in which reference TRBV7-6 and TRBJ2-3 provide the parts outside the CDR3, is GAGVSQSPRYKVTKRGQDVALRCDPISGHVSLYWYRQALGQGPEFLTYFNYEAQQDKSGLPNDRFSAERPEGSISTLTIQRTEQRDSAMYRCASSPRTRGGIADTQYFGPGTRLTVL.